This record looks at one T cell receptor (beta chain) sequence and its context. Its cognate antigen is unknown. Produced via immunoSEQ multiplex PCR; TCRdb's table is partial and in-frame only. The repertoire holds tens of thousands of clones, with approximately 75% as singletons. This entry comes from a study of OX40 agonist ivuxolimab in advanced cancers. Germline CDR1 is SQVTM and CDR2 is ANQGSEA. V lost 2 bases and J 9 bases, leaving 17 bases between the germline ends. This CDR3 comprises 14 residues. The timepoints at which blood was sampled were baseline, cycle 4 day 1, and cycle 7 day 1. Study-wide results and caveats: Mean expanded clone counts were higher in CD8+ than CD4+ T cells. Clonal expansion was among the lowest in partial responders at 0.1-3.0 mg/kg, especially CD8+. The CD4+ and CD8+ T cells in the blood had expanded clonally by week 6 at 0.1 to 3.0 mg/kg.

The chain combines TRBV29-1 with TRBJ2-1; tentatively, D is TRBD1 or TRBD2 (7 bases each). Specimen: CD4+ or CD8+ T cells sorted from blood, collected in a trial of the OX40 agonist ivuxolimab. The clonotype originates from an adult with an advanced solid tumor such as melanoma, head and neck, liver or kidney cancer. This chain's CDR3 is CSVEPGRGGAEQFF. In DNA, the CDR3 is TGCAGCGTTGAACCAGGCAGGGGGGGAGCTGAGCAGTTCTTC.